This T cell receptor beta chain was recorded in a study of human T cells and chemical hapten exposure. For the study at large: Small pooled library volume differences mainly caused per-sample TCR yield variation. Study-wide results and caveats: Once DPC sensitization occurred, TCRs above 1 in 1000 frequency showed no change.

Noted time point: pre-sensitization, week 0. Stated treatment: therapeutic diphenylcyclopropenone sensitization with weekly scalp DPC. This CDR3 comprises 13 residues. Germline trimming cut 5 bases from V and 2 bases from J; bases unmatched to any gene: 5. Germline assignment: CDR1 SQVTM and CDR2 ANQGSEA. TCRdb passed the RACE reads through MiXCR, listing each CDR3 protein once. Seen here are roughly 88,000 distinct CDR3 sequences, 8% to 10% observed once, and the top ten hold 3.6%. This clonotype was seen only a few times. No antigen is known for it. V and J are TRBV29-1 and TRBJ2-7; 8 nucleotides align to TRBD1. The clonotype comes from a woman in her 40s with alopecia areata. Some clones in this sample may be carry-over from other donors' samples. Material: whole blood, obtained in connection with sensitization to the hapten diphenylcyclopropenone (DPC). CDR3 in amino acids: CSVSGQGTYEQYF. The CDR3 region has the DNA TGCAGCGTTTCCGGACAGGGAACCTACGAGCAGTACTTC.